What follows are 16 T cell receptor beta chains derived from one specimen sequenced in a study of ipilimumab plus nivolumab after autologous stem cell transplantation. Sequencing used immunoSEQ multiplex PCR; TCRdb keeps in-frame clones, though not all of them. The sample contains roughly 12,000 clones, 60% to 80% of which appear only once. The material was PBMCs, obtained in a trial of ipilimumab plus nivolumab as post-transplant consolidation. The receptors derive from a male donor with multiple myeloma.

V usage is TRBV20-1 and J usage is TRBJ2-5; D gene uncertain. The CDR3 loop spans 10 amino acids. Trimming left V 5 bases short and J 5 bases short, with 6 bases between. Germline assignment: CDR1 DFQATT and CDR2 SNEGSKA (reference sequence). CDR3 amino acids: CSAPAETQYF. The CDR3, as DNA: TGCAGTGCTCCAGCCGAGACCCAGTACTTC.

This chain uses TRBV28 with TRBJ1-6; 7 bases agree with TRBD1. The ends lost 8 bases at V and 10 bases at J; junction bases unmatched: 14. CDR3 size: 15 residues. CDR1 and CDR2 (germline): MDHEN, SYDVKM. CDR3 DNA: TGTGCCAGCCGATTAGGTCGACAGGGAACATCACCCCTCCACTTT. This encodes CASRLGRQGTSPLHF.

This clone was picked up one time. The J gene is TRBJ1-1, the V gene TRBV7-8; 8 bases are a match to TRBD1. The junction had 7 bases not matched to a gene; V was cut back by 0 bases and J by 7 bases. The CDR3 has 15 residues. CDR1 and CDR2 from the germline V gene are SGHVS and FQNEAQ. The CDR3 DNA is TGTGCCAGCAGCTTAGCGTCATTCGACAGGGGTGAAGCTTTCTTT. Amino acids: CASSLASFDRGEAFF.

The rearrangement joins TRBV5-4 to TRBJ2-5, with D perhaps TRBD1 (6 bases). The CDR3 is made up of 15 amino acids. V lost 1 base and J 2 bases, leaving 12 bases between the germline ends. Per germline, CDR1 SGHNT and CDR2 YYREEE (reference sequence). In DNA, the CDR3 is TGTGCCAGCAGCTTGAATACAGGGTCACAAGAGACCCAGTACTTC. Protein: CASSLNTGSQETQYF.

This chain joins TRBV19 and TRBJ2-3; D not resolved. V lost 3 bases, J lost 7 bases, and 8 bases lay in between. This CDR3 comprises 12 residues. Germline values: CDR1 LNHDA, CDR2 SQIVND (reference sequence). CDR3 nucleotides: TGTGCCAGTAGTATGGTTAGAAATACGCAGTATTTT. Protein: CASSMVRNTQYF.

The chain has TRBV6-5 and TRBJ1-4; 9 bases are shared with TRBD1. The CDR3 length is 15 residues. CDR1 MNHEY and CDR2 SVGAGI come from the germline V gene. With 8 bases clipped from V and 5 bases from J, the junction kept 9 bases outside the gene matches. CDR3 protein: CASSPAGQGNEKLFF. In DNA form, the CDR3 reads TGTGCCAGCTCCCCGGCGGGACAGGGCAATGAAAAACTGTTTTTT.

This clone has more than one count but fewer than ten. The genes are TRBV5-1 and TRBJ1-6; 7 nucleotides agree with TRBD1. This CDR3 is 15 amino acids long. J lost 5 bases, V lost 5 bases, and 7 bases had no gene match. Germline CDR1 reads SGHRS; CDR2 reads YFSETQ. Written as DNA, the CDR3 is TGCGCCAGCAGTCCGACCGGGACAGATAATTCACCCCTCCACTTT. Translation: CASSPTGTDNSPLHF. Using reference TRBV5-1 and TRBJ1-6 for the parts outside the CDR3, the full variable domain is KAGVTQTPRYLIKTRGQQVTLSCSPISGHRSVSWYQQTPGQGLQFLFEYFSETQRNKGNFPGRFSGRQFSNSRSEMNVSTLELGDSALYLCASSPTGTDNSPLHFGNGTRLTVT.

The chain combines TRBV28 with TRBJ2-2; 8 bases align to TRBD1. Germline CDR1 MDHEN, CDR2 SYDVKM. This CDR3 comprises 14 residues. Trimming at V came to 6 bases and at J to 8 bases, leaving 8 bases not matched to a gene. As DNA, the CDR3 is TGTGCCAGCAGCCCCAGGACAGGGTCGGGGGAGCTGTTTTTT. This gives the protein CASSPRTGSGELFF.

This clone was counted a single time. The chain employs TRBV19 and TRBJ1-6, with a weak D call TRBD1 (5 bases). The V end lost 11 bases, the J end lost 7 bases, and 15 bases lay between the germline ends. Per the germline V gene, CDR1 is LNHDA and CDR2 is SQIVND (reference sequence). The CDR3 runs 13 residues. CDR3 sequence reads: CAASSEGNSPLHF. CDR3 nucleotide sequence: TGTGCCGCAAGCTCAGAGGGGAATTCACCCCTCCACTTT.

This CDR3 reads CASHNWSPYEQYF. The CDR3 DNA sequence: TGTGCCAGTCATAACTGGAGCCCCTACGAGCAGTACTTC. J is TRBJ2-7 and V is TRBV6-6; D gene unclear. Germline lookup yields CDR1 MNHNY and CDR2 SVGAGI (reference sequence). CDR3 length: 13 amino acids. V lost 9 bases and J 2 bases, leaving 14 bases between the germline ends.

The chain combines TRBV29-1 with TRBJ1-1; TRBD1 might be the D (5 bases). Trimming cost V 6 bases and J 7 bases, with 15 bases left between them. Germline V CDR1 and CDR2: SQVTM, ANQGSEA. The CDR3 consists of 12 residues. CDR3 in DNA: TGCAGCGTCCCTTCAGGGCGGGGTGAAGCTTTCTTT. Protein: CSVPSGRGEAFF. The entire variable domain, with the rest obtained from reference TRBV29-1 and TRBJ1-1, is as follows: SAVISQKPSRDICQRGTSLTIQCQVDSQVTMMFWYRQQPGQSLTLIATANQGSEATYESGFVIDKFPISRPNLTFSTLTVSNMSPEDSSIYLCSVPSGRGEAFFGQGTRLTVV.

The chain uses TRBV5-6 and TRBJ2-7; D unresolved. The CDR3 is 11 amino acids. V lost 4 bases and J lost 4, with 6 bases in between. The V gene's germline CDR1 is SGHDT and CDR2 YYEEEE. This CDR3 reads CASSLGYEQYF. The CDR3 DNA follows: TGTGCCAGCAGCCTAGGATACGAGCAGTACTTC. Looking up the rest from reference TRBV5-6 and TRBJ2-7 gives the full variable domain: DAGVTQSPTHLIKTRGQQVTLRCSPKSGHDTVSWYQQALGQGPQFIFQYYEEEERQRGNFPDRFSGHQFPNYSSELNVNALLLGDSALYLCASSLGYEQYFGPGTRLTVT.

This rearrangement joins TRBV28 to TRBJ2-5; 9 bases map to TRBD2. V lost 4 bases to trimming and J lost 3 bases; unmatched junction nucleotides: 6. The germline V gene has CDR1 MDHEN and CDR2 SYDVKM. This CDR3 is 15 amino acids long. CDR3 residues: CASSSLGGGEETQYF. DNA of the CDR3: TGTGCCAGCAGTTCCCTGGGCGGGGGGGAAGAGACCCAGTACTTC.

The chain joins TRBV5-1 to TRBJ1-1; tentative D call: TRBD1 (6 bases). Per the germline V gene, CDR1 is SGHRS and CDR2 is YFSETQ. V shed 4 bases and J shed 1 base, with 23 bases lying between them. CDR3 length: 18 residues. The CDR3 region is CASSLRDNNLGSNTEAFF. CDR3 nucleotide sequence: TGCGCCAGCAGCCTCCGGGACAACAATTTGGGATCGAACACTGAAGCTTTCTTT.

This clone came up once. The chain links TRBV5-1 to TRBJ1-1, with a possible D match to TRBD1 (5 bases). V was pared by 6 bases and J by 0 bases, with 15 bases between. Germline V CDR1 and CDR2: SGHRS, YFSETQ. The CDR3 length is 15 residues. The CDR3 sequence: CASTPLGVMNTEAFF. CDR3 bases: TGCGCCAGCACTCCCCTGGGGGTAATGAACACTGAAGCTTTCTTT. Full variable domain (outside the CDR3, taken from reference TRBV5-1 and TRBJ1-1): KAGVTQTPRYLIKTRGQQVTLSCSPISGHRSVSWYQQTPGQGLQFLFEYFSETQRNKGNFPGRFSGRQFSNSRSEMNVSTLELGDSALYLCASTPLGVMNTEAFFGQGTRLTVV.

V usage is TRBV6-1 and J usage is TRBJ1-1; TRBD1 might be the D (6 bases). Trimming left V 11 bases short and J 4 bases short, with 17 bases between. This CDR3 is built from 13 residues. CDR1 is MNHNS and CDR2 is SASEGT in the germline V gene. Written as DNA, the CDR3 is TGTGCCTGGGGGGACAACGGGGGCACTGAAGCTTTCTTT. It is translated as CAWGDNGGTEAFF.